This is a list of T cell receptor beta chains from one sample in a study of T-cell memory formation after mild COVID-19. TCRdb independently ran MiXCR on the 5' RACE reads; one entry per CDR3 protein. The sample lists around 200,000 distinct CDR3 sequences, under 20% occurring once. Sequenced material: PBMCs or a T cell subset sorted from them (not recorded which). These receptors originate from a man aged 18-30 years who had mild COVID-19 (a few samples of this study predate the infection). Cell type and time point are not known. CDR3s include the opening cysteine and the closing phenylalanine or tryptophan. D genes are given only for firm matches. Only part of the rows carry a size: once, few, many, or a class if the clone is expanded.

TRBV20-1,few,TRBJ2-3,TRBD2,CSASGGTSGVTDTQYF,TGCAGTGCTAGTGGGGGGACTAGCGGGGTAACAGATACGCAGTATTTT
TRBV6-5,NA,TRBJ1-2,NA,CASSYSSGGGNGYTF,TGTGCCAGCAGTTACTCGAGTGGGGGCGGTAATGGCTACACCTTC
TRBV12-3/TRBV12-4,NA,TRBJ2-6,NA,CASRPRWGGASGANVLTF,TGTGCCAGCAGGCCGAGGTGGGGGGGGGCCTCTGGGGCCAACGTCCTGACTTTC
TRBV14,once,TRBJ2-3,TRBD2,CASSLKRGYGDTQYF,TGTGCCAGCAGTCTGAAGCGGGGGTACGGAGATACGCAGTATTTT
TRBV6-5,few,TRBJ1-6,TRBD1,CASSSQGASPLHF,TGTGCCAGCAGTTCACAGGGGGCTTCACCCCTCCACTTT
TRBV5-1,NA,TRBJ2-7,NA,CASSAQTGPTYEQYF,TGCGCCAGCAGCGCCCAGACGGGGCCAACCTACGAGCAGTACTTC
TRBV5-1,NA,TRBJ1-4,NA,CASSLRTAATNEKLFF,TGCGCCAGCAGCCTCAGGACAGCTGCAACTAATGAAAAACTGTTTTTT
TRBV18,few,TRBJ1-1,NA,CASSPSLTGLNTEAFF,TGTGCCAGCTCACCATCCCTTACGGGACTAAACACTGAAGCTTTCTTT
TRBV5-1,few,TRBJ2-3,NA,CASSFLGAPDTQYF,TGCGCCAGCAGCTTTCTAGGGGCCCCAGATACGCAGTATTTT
TRBV9,few,TRBJ2-5,TRBD1,CASSEGQGIQETQYF,TGTGCCAGCAGCGAGGGACAGGGAATACAAGAGACCCAGTACTTC
TRBV6-5,few,TRBJ1-1,TRBD1,CASSYGRGQTYTEAFF,TGTGCCAGCAGTTACGGTAGGGGACAGACGTACACTGAAGCTTTCTTT
TRBV27,few,TRBJ1-5,NA,CASSTRVGNQPQHF,TGTGCCAGCAGTACTAGGGTAGGCAATCAGCCCCAGCATTTT
TRBV7-9,NA,TRBJ2-1,NA,CASVGLDNHEQFF,TGTGCCAGCGTCGGCCTAGATAACCATGAGCAGTTCTTC
TRBV5-1,NA,TRBJ2-2,NA,CASSPHRDTTTGELFF,TGCGCCAGCAGCCCCCACCGGGACACCACGACCGGGGAGCTGTTTTTT
TRBV9,NA,TRBJ2-1,TRBD1,CASSITGTGETEQFF,TGTGCCAGCAGTATTACCGGGACAGGGGAGACTGAGCAGTTCTTC
TRBV24-1,few,TRBJ1-2,NA,CATSDPPLAHGYTF,TGTGCCACCAGTGATCCGCCGTTGGCGCATGGCTACACCTTC
TRBV28,NA,TRBJ2-1,NA,CASSKGWGTPLNEQFF,TGTGCCAGCAGCAAGGGGTGGGGCACCCCACTCAATGAGCAGTTCTTC
TRBV7-9,few,TRBJ2-3,NA,CASSLVEDTQYF,TGTGCCAGCAGCCTAGTGGAAGATACGCAGTATTTT